Given below is one TCR beta chain in context. Its specific antigen is unknown. The sample holds no much larger clone one base away, and base qualities are not on file. CDR1 is given as MNHEY and CDR2 as SMNVEV, both from the germline V gene (reference sequence). V lost 2 bases and J lost 0 bases; the stretch between them is 23 bases long. Counted from cysteine to phenylalanine, this CDR3 has 20 amino acids. The DNA shown is the 60-base CDR3, in frame from base 1. Using the deep immunoSEQ assay, TCR CDR3 regions were amplified from genomic DNA by multiplex PCR. For each cell subset, the extracted genomic DNA was distributed evenly across all wells of several immunoSEQ 96-well plates, and each plate served as one replicate. Each replicate PCR for sorted subsets received about 210 ng genomic DNA, equal to 28,000 or so T cell genomes. Purified libraries were quantified with a Qubit 3.0 fluorometer, sized on a Bioanalyzer 2100, and re-quantified with the KAPA Library Quantification kit. A separate single-read 150-cycle Illumina NextSeq 550 flow cell was used to sequence each immunoSEQ 96-well plate. Per the authors' processing: Because the immunoSEQ output held only junctional sequences and lacked quality scores, the filtering could not match the filtering applied to full-length reads. Sequences were annotated with PyIR, a Python wrapper for IgBLAST v1.9, using IMGT germline references to assign V/J genes and CDR3. Reads with weak V/J assignments (E-value above 1e-6), missing CDR3, stop codons, out-of-frame junctions, or ambiguous translated residues were removed. V3J clonotypes were defined as sequences sharing the same inferred V gene, J gene, and CDR3 amino acid sequence. Percentage overlap between repertoires was computed as shared unique clonotypes divided by the size of the smaller repertoire. RTK rarefaction, the Chao1 estimator, and Recon v2.1 estimates of unobserved clonotypes were used to assess repertoire richness. Generation probabilities for all TCRbeta clonotypes obtained by the gDNA method from several donors were computed using OLGA. TCRdb mirrors the immuneACCESS table, restricted to in-frame sequences. Some clones are absent from its copies; in checked studies, under half trace to an unresolved V gene, and the reason for the others is unknown. The V and J calls and the clone size are those of that table, but D and trimming were determined from the DNA. A total of about 1.5 million clones appear in this sample, around 98% of them only once. The ten largest clones represent less than 0.55% of the sample.

The entry originates in a study of shared clonotypes between healthy human individuals (dated by TCRdb to the early 2020s). A note on the overall study: The cohort comprised two women and a few men aged 18 to 49 years. For each donor, CD4 naive and CD4 memory were each given three plates, CD8 naive was given two plates, and CD8 memory was given one plate. To estimate repertoire size and how much clonotype sharing occurs between individuals, the study deeply sequenced the blood TCR repertoires of five healthy adults. To increase sequencing depth and limit assay-specific biases, different laboratories used diverse techniques to prepare libraries and sequence TCR repertoires. Between about 0.9 and 9 billion PBMCs per donor were obtained by leukapheresis.

Summary of the overall study and its limitations: Because the study included only a small number of donors, the genetic and exposure-history diversity represented was limited. Pairwise subsampling led to the expectation that sequencing depth would affect the degree of clonotype sharing among donors. Sampling was restricted to blood, and TCR repertoires in tissues likely differ from the TCR repertoires found in blood. Higher generation probabilities were observed for clonotypes shared by all four sorted-subset donors than for non-shared clonotypes. Larger estimated clonotype richness was generally found for naive subsets than for memory subsets. Even with the large sequencing depth, rarefaction of the sorted-subset datasets indicated that sequencing was incomplete. Across several donors, approximately 4.9% of naive CD4, 3% to 3.5% of naive CD8, roughly 2.3% of memory CD4, and approximately 0.4% of memory CD8 clonotypes were shared.

Donors were healthy HIV-negative adults with no recently reported acute infections or vaccinations. Only Caucasian adults living in Nashville, Tennessee, USA were represented among the donors. CD4+ T cells were enriched through magnetic negative selection, after which naive cells were positively selected on CD45RA and the remaining negative fraction served as the memory subset. Blood was obtained by leukapheresis, after which PBMCs were separated by Ficoll-Histopaque density gradient centrifugation and cryopreserved in liquid nitrogen vapor phase. Analytical flow cytometry was used to check the purity and quantity of every magnetically sorted T cell population. Each sorted fraction had its genomic DNA isolated and then quantified by UV absorbance on a Nanodrop 2000c.

The receptor was isolated from a man aged 25 to 40 in good health. Specimen: naive CD4+ T cells sorted from blood. The cell subset or site tag for this specimen amounts to: CD45RA+ positively selected. The chain is made from TRBV27 and TRBJ2-1, with the D assignment possibly TRBD1 or TRBD2, given 5 matching bases for each. The CDR3 amino acid sequence is: CASSLARDGPRVGSYNEQFF. In nucleotides, the sequence is TGTGCCAGCAGTTTAGCCCGGGACGGTCCCAGAGTGGGCTCCTACAATGAGCAGTTCTTC.